What follows are 26 T cell receptor beta chains derived from one specimen sequenced in a study of somatic mutations in cytotoxic T cells in rheumatoid arthritis. Using immunoSEQ multiplex PCR, the repertoire was profiled, and TCRdb retains in-frame clones only, with some absent. This sample has 11,000 or so clones, with approximately 70% found just once. The sample taken for sequencing was CD8+ T cells sorted from blood. The receptors were gathered from a man between 60 and 70 years old in good health.

This chain uses TRBV9 with TRBJ2-7; 10 bases are a match to TRBD2. CDR1 and CDR2 (germline): SGDLS, YYNGEE. CDR3 length equals 16 residues. The V gene end was trimmed by 4 bases and the J gene end by 1 base; junction bases not matched to a gene: 8. The CDR3 loop reads CASSPRLAGVSYEQYF. The CDR3, as DNA: TGTGCCAGCAGCCCCCGCCTAGCGGGGGTTTCCTACGAGCAGTACTTC.

CDR3 protein: CASSLRDSSYEQYF. DNA of the CDR3: TGTGCCAGCAGCCTCCGGGACAGCTCCTACGAGCAGTACTTC. V usage is TRBV5-4 and J usage is TRBJ2-7; 7 bases line up with TRBD1. Losses at the gene ends were 4 bases for V and 0 bases for J; bases not matched to a gene: 4. This CDR3 contains 14 residues. In germline, CDR1 is SGHNT, CDR2 YYREEE (reference sequence).

V and J are TRBV29-1 and TRBJ2-3; D is unclear. This CDR3 is built from 12 residues. The germline V gene encodes CDR1 SQVTM and CDR2 ANQGSEA. Trimming cost V 0 bases and J 1 base, with 2 bases left between them. In DNA form, the CDR3 reads TGCAGCGTTGAAGATGGCACAGATACGCAGTATTTT. Its translation: CSVEDGTDTQYF.

The chain links TRBV6-1 to TRBJ1-4; no reliable D call. The CDR3 length is 17 residues. The germline V and J ends were trimmed by 0 bases and 4 bases, with 15 bases remaining between them. The germline gives CDR1 MNHNS, CDR2 SASEGT. The chain's CDR3 is CASSEAALVPLNEKLFF. The CDR3, as DNA: TGTGCCAGCAGTGAAGCGGCCTTGGTGCCCCTTAATGAAAAACTGTTTTTT.

The CDR3 nucleotides read TGTGCCTGGAGACCCCTCTCTGGGGCCAACGTCCTGACTTTC. Translation: CAWRPLSGANVLTF. The V call is TRBV30, the J call TRBJ2-6; the D is unclear. From germline, CDR1 is GTSNPN and CDR2 SVGIG (reference sequence). V was shortened by 3 bases and J by 0 bases, with 6 bases between the two germline ends. CDR3 length: 14 residues. Complete variable domain (other parts from reference TRBV30 and TRBJ2-6): SQTIHQWPATLVQPVGSPLSLECTVEGTSNPNLYWYRQAAGRGLQLLFYSVGIGQISSEVPQNLSASRPQDRQFILSSKKLLLSDSGFYLCAWRPLSGANVLTFGAGSRLTVL.

This rearrangement joins TRBV6-1 to TRBJ2-2; D is unclear. Trimming took 0 bases from V and 5 from J, leaving 7 bases between them. Germline CDR1 MNHNS, CDR2 SASEGT. This CDR3 comprises 14 residues. CDR3 sequence (DNA): TGTGCCAGCAGTGAAGCGAGTGAGACCGGGGAGCTGTTTTTT. It specifies CASSEASETGELFF.

The V and J genes are TRBV19 and TRBJ2-3; 8 nucleotides agree with TRBD2. The CDR3 runs to 15 residues. Germline V gene lookup returns CDR1 LNHDA and CDR2 SQIVND (reference sequence). Trimming cost V 7 bases and J 3 bases; bases outside gene matches: 9. DNA for the CDR3: TGTGCCAGTATGCTACGGGGGGGCCGGACAGATACGCAGTATTTT. The encoded protein is CASMLRGGRTDTQYF. Filled out from reference TRBV19 and TRBJ2-3, the complete variable domain reads DGGITQSPKYLFRKEGQNVTLSCEQNLNHDAMYWYRQDPGQGLRLIYYSQIVNDFQKGDIAEGYSVSREKKESFPLTVTSAQKNPTAFYLCASMLRGGRTDTQYFGPGTRLTVL.

The chain carries TRBV15 and TRBJ2-2, with 7 nucleotides matching TRBD1. Germline-derived CDR1 and CDR2 are LNHNV and YYDKDF (reference sequence). V shed 0 bases and J 2 bases; nucleotides not matched to a gene: 6. The CDR3 spans 17 residues. DNA for the CDR3: TGTGCCACCAGCAGAGATTATGGGACAGCCAACACCGGGGAGCTGTTTTTT. Its protein product is CATSRDYGTANTGELFF.

The CDR3 coding sequence is TGTGCCAGCAGTGGGGGACTAAAGGGAATAGGCTACAATGAGCAGTTCTTC. It yields the protein CASSGGLKGIGYNEQFF. The rearrangement uses TRBV2 and TRBJ2-1; 7 bases are a match to TRBD2. The V gene end was trimmed by 4 bases and the J gene end by 3 bases; junction bases not matched to a gene: 12. The CDR3 runs 17 residues. Germline-derived CDR1 and CDR2 are SNHLY and FYNNEI.

The rearrangement links TRBV15 to TRBJ2-7; 7 nucleotides agree with TRBD1. This CDR3 is 13 amino acids long. V gave up 8 bases and J gave up 3 bases; unmatched junction bases: 7. Germline-derived CDR1 and CDR2 are LNHNV and YYDKDF (reference sequence). The CDR3 sequence is CATATDRSYEQYF. Here the CDR3 DNA reads TGTGCCACCGCAACGGACAGGAGCTACGAGCAGTACTTC.

This clone was counted between two and nine times. The chain employs TRBV4-3 and TRBJ1-2; possible D gene TRBD1, 6 bases. Trimming shortened V by 3 bases and J by 3 bases, and 17 bases separated the two germline ends. Germline CDR1 and CDR2: LGHNA and YSLEER. The CDR3 is made up of 16 amino acids. This CDR3 reads CASSQAQGVTDYGYTF. Written as DNA, the CDR3 is TGCGCCAGCAGCCAGGCACAGGGTGTGACAGACTATGGCTACACCTTC.

This clone was detected only a few times. As DNA, the CDR3 is TGTGCCAGCAGTTTATACCTGGGGACAGGAACCTACGAGCAGTACTTC. Translated: CASSLYLGTGTYEQYF. This rearrangement joins TRBV28 to TRBJ2-7; TRBD1 aligns across 8 bases. Trimming took 1 base from V and 2 from J; bases not matched to a gene: 7. Germline CDR1 MDHEN, CDR2 SYDVKM. The CDR3 has 16 residues.

This clone has more than one count but fewer than ten. V is TRBV1 and J is TRBJ1-1. TRBV1 is recorded as a pseudogene. The CDR3 has 16 residues. The DNA of the CDR3 is TGCACCAGCAGCCAAGATTGGAGGGGACTGAACACTGAAGCTTTCTTT. Residues: CTSSQDWRGLNTEAFF.

The chain carries TRBV4-3 and TRBJ1-1; D is unresolved. The CDR3 spans 14 residues. Germline-derived CDR1 and CDR2 are LGHNA and YSLEER. V lost 0 bases, J lost 1 base, and 6 bases lay in between. The CDR3 is CASSQDRGNTEAFF. The CDR3 coding sequence is TGCGCCAGCAGCCAAGATCGGGGGAACACTGAAGCTTTCTTT.

This clone was counted a single time. This sequence joins TRBV7-9 and TRBJ2-1, with a possible D match to TRBD1 (7 bases). Germline V gene data show CDR1 as SEHNR and CDR2 as FQNEAQ (reference sequence). The V end lost 5 bases, the J end lost 9 bases, and 14 bases lay between the germline ends. The CDR3 is made up of 13 amino acids. CDR3: CASSTSQGGEQFF. The CDR3 DNA is TGTGCCAGCAGCACCTCCCAGGGGGGTGAGCAGTTCTTC.

This rearrangement joins TRBV7-9 to TRBJ2-2, with D possibly matching TRBD2 (6 bases). V dropped 2 bases and J dropped 3 bases, with 13 bases sitting between them. Germline V gene sequence: CDR1 SEHNR, CDR2 FQNEAQ (reference sequence). CDR3 length equals 16 residues. The CDR3 here is CASSLSRDFHTGELFF. Here the CDR3 DNA reads TGTGCCAGCAGCTTATCCCGGGACTTTCACACCGGGGAGCTGTTTTTT. The full variable domain, its missing parts supplied by reference TRBV7-9 and TRBJ2-2, is DTGVSQNPRHKITKRGQNVTFRCDPISEHNRLYWYRQTLGQGPEFLTYFQNEAQLEKSRLLSDRFSAERPKGSFSTLEIQRTEQGDSAMYLCASSLSRDFHTGELFFGEGSRLTVL.

In this sample, this clone turned up a few times. The rearrangement links TRBV27 to TRBJ2-7; no reliable D call. Germline CDR1 MNHEY, CDR2 SMNVEV (reference sequence). The CDR3 spans 12 residues. Trimming removed 6 bases from V and 3 bases from J, with 9 bases in between. The CDR3 reads CASRGWNYEQYF. Written as DNA, the CDR3 is TGTGCCAGCAGGGGGTGGAACTACGAGCAGTACTTC.

This sequence joins TRBV7-9 and TRBJ2-7; D possibly corresponds to TRBD1 (5 bases). Germline CDR1 SEHNR, CDR2 FQNEAQ (reference sequence). With 5 bases removed from V and 0 bases from J, the gap between germline ends came to 8 bases. This CDR3 region has 13 residues. The CDR3 here is CASSLQVSYEQYF. The CDR3 DNA reads TGTGCCAGCAGCCTACAGGTCTCCTACGAGCAGTACTTC.

The chain combines TRBV6-5 with TRBJ2-5; D is possibly TRBD1 or TRBD2 (6 bases each). The CDR3 spans 15 residues. Trimming took 0 bases from V and 4 from J, leaving 12 bases between them. CDR1 is MNHEY and CDR2 is SVGAGI in the germline V gene. As DNA, the CDR3 is TGTGCCAGCAGTTACTCGAGGGGGGTGGGAGAGACCCAGTACTTC. The encoded protein is CASSYSRGVGETQYF.

The rearrangement links TRBV4-1 to TRBJ1-4; no clear D gene. Trimming stripped 1 base from V and 5 bases from J, with 5 bases between. The CDR3 loop spans 13 amino acids. In germline, CDR1 is MGHRA, CDR2 YSYEKL. CDR3 amino acids: CASSQVGNEKLFF. The CDR3 nucleotides read TGCGCCAGCAGCCAAGTGGGGAATGAAAAACTGTTTTTT.

Comment on this clone: Given the absence of the conserved phenylalanine or tryptophan at the CDR3 end, a read error is likely. It is unclear where the CDR3 begins or ends on the DNA, so no DNA is shown, and the CDR3 is as TCRdb lists it. V is TRBV14 and J is TRBJ2-7; TRBD1 is the table's D call and was not checked against the DNA. The CDR3 extends over 13 residues, inclusive of both ends. Germline lookup yields CDR1 SGHDN and CDR2 FVKESK. The CDR3 is CASSPLGQGSLAL.

The genes are TRBV5-6 and TRBJ2-5, with 9 bases fitting TRBD2. In germline, CDR1 is SGHDT, CDR2 YYEEEE. The CDR3 is 14 residues long. J was trimmed by 6 bases and V by 4 bases; bases with no gene match: 7. The CDR3 spells CASSTGLAGKTQYF. DNA of the CDR3: TGTGCCAGCAGCACGGGACTAGCTGGGAAGACCCAGTACTTC.

This chain joins TRBV9 and TRBJ2-7; D is unresolved. Germline lookup yields CDR1 SGDLS and CDR2 YYNGEE. The CDR3 loop spans 13 amino acids. Trimming removed 0 bases at V and 1 base at J, with 5 bases between. The CDR3 nucleotides read TGTGCCAGCAGCGTAGAACCATCCTACGAGCAGTACTTC. Amino acid sequence: CASSVEPSYEQYF.

The chain carries TRBV4-3 and TRBJ2-3; 8 bases line up with TRBD2. The CDR3 runs to 15 residues. Germline assignment: CDR1 LGHNA and CDR2 YSLEER. Losses at the gene ends were 1 base for V and 5 bases for J; bases not matched to a gene: 5. The CDR3: CASSQVSGLGDTQYF. The CDR3 DNA is TGCGCCAGCAGCCAAGTTTCGGGACTAGGAGATACGCAGTATTTT.

V usage is TRBV11-1 and J usage is TRBJ2-2, with 8 bases identical to TRBD2. The CDR3 is 15 residues long. Germline lookup yields CDR1 SGHAT and CDR2 FQDESV (reference sequence). V shed 7 bases and J 4 bases; nucleotides not matched to a gene: 8. The CDR3 spells CASKLGGRLTGELFF. The DNA of the CDR3 is TGTGCCAGCAAACTCGGCGGGAGGCTCACCGGGGAGCTGTTTTTT.

The rearrangement links TRBV21-1 to TRBJ2-4; the D call TRBD1 from the table was never checked on the DNA. TRBV21-1 is tagged as a pseudogene. The CDR3 is made up of 13 amino acids. CDR3 nucleotide sequence: TGTGCCAGCAGCAAAGGTGGGAGGACAGGGTCATACTTC. It specifies CASSKGGRTGSYF.